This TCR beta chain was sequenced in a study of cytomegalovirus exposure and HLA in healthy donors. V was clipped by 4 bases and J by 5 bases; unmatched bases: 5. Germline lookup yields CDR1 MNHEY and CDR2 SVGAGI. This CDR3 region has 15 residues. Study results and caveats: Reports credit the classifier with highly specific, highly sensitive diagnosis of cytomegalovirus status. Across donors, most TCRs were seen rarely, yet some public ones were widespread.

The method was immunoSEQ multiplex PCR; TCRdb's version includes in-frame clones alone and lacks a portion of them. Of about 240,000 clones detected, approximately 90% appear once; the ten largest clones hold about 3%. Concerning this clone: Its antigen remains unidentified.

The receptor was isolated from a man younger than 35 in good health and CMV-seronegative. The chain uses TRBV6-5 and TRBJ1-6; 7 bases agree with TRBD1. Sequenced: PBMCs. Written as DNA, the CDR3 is TGTGCCAGCAGTTTACAGGGGTGGAATAATTCACCCCTCCACTTT. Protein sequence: CASSLQGWNNSPLHF.